A single sample gave rise to the 10 T cell receptor beta chains below, sequenced in a study of blood T cell repertoires in COVID-19 (dated by TCRdb to 2019 to 2021). The library was prepared using the immunoSEQ multiplex PCR assay. In TCRdb, the immuneACCESS table is reduced to in-frame sequences with V and J assigned. These tables do not hold every clone; where another copy was compared, an unresolved V gene accounts for under half, and the others remain unexplained. For this sample the table gives over 200,000 clones, of which about 86% were detected only once. Over 3% of the sample is held by the ten biggest clonotypes. Input material: PBMCs or T cells enriched from blood (not recorded which). The receptor set was obtained from a woman in her 50s in a cohort exposed to, infected with or recovered from COVID-19 (not recorded which).

The gene calls are TRBV7-3 and TRBJ1-1; D unclear. This CDR3 is built from 14 residues. The germline V and J ends were trimmed by 4 bases and 3 bases, with 12 bases remaining between them. Germline assignment: CDR1 SGHTA and CDR2 FQGTGA. The CDR3 DNA reads as TGTGCCAGCAGCTCCCAGGCGGGCGACACTGAAGCTTTCTTT. Protein: CASSSQAGDTEAFF.

The V call is TRBV5-1, the J call TRBJ1-2; 9 bases align to TRBD1. CDR1 is SGHRS, CDR2 YFSETQ, per germline. This CDR3 has 15 amino acids. V dropped 0 bases and J dropped 3; count of bases not matched to a gene: 3. The CDR3 reads CASSLGTGEYYGYTF. In DNA, the CDR3 is TGCGCCAGCAGCTTGGGGACAGGGGAGTACTATGGCTACACCTTC.

This clone was recorded once. The chain recombines TRBV4-3 with TRBJ1-2; possible D gene TRBD1, 5 bases. Trimming removed 0 bases at V and 8 bases at J, with 16 bases between. In germline, CDR1 is LGHNA, CDR2 YSLEER. The CDR3 extends over 15 amino acids. CDR3 DNA: TGCGCCAGCAGCCAAGAATGGGGCAGGGAGGACGGCTACACCTTC. Translated, it gives CASSQEWGREDGYTF.

A single count supports this clone. The V gene is TRBV30, the J gene TRBJ2-3; 14 nucleotides align to TRBD2. V lost 2 bases to trimming and J lost 4 bases; unmatched junction nucleotides: 5. Germline loops: CDR1 GTSNPN, CDR2 SVGIG (reference sequence). This CDR3 contains 16 residues. CDR3 DNA sequence: TGTGCCTGGAGTCCGGAGGGACTAGCGGGGGCAGATACGCAGTATTTT. Translation: CAWSPEGLAGADTQYF.

The chain links TRBV27 to TRBJ1-6, with D possibly being TRBD1 (6 bases). V was cut by 3 bases and J by 0 bases, with 15 bases left in between. The length of the CDR3 is 18 residues. Germline CDR1 and CDR2: MNHEY and SMNVEV (reference sequence). The CDR3 DNA follows: TGTGCCAGCAGTTTGTCCCAGGGGCAGAGCTCCTATAATTCACCCCTCCACTTT. Amino acid sequence: CASSLSQGQSSYNSPLHF.

The DNA for the CDR3 is TGTGCCAGTAGTTGGGACAGGGCGGCCACCCGCGATGGCTACACCTTC. Translated, it gives CASSWDRAATRDGYTF. This chain links TRBV19 with TRBJ1-2; 9 bases agree with TRBD1. Germline assignment: CDR1 LNHDA and CDR2 SQIVND (reference sequence). The CDR3 extends over 16 amino acids. Unmatched junction bases numbered 13, after V lost 5 bases and J lost 6 bases.

The chain joins TRBV28 to TRBJ2-1; 9 nucleotides align to TRBD2. This CDR3 is 14 amino acids long. CDR1 and CDR2 (germline): MDHEN, SYDVKM. J lost 9 bases, V lost 2 bases, and 5 bases had no gene match. CDR3: CASSLGRGGSEQFF. The CDR3 DNA is TGTGCCAGCAGTTTAGGGCGGGGGGGCAGTGAGCAGTTCTTC. The variable domain in full, with the rest retrieved from reference TRBV28 and TRBJ2-1, is DVKVTQSSRYLVKRTGEKVFLECVQDMDHENMFWYRQDPGLGLRLIYFSYDVKMKEKGDIPEGYSVSREKKERFSLILESASTNQTSMYLCASSLGRGGSEQFFGPGTRLTVL.

This chain joins TRBV2 and TRBJ1-2; D is undetermined. Trimming took off 2 bases at V and 6 bases at J, with 10 bases between the two ends. Germline CDR1 reads SNHLY; CDR2 reads FYNNEI. This CDR3 is 13 amino acids long. The CDR3 DNA reads as TGTGCCAGCAGTGAATACGTCGCGGATGGCTACACCTTC. This gives the protein CASSEYVADGYTF.

The chain links TRBV19 to TRBJ1-2; 7 nucleotides align to TRBD1. CDR3 length: 15 amino acids. The germline gives CDR1 LNHDA, CDR2 SQIVND (reference sequence). V trimming: 4 bases; J trimming: 2 bases; junction bases outside the gene matches: 7. CDR3 in amino acids: CASSKRTGLNYGYTF. As DNA, the CDR3 is TGTGCCAGTAGTAAGCGGACAGGATTAAACTATGGCTACACCTTC.

The genes are TRBV18 and TRBJ1-1, with a weak D call TRBD1 (5 bases). V gave up 1 base and J gave up 6 bases, with 15 bases separating them. This CDR3 has 15 amino acids. Germline-derived CDR1 and CDR2 are KGHSH and LQKENI. CDR3 sequence: CASSPQRRDWSEAFF. CDR3 in DNA: TGTGCCAGCTCACCACAGCGCAGGGATTGGTCTGAAGCTTTCTTT.